One T cell receptor beta chain is described in this entry. Generated by immunoSEQ multiplex PCR, the TCRdb table keeps only in-frame clones and is missing some. The profile shows some 74,000 clones, 80% to 95% of them singletons. This specimen comes from a study of technical replicates of blood from a handful of donors. The CDR3 contains 14 residues. Trimming removed 5 bases from V and 5 bases from J, with 14 bases in between. Germline values: CDR1 MNHEY, CDR2 SMNVEV (reference sequence). This sequence joins TRBV27 and TRBJ2-3; the D gene is possibly TRBD1 (6 bases). The origin of this receptor is a human donor in good health. The material sequenced was T cells isolated from PBMCs. The CDR3 spells CASSDDRSGDTQYF. As DNA, the CDR3 is TGTGCCAGCAGTGATGACAGGTCGGGAGATACGCAGTATTTT.